Listed below are T cell receptor beta chains from one sample, sequenced in a study of blood T cells in healthy people across ages. Each CDR3 protein is one row after TCRdb ran MiXCR on the 5' RACE reads. The repertoire holds some 1.7 million distinct CDR3 sequences, approximately 28% seen once, with roughly 8% in the top ten. Sequenced sample: blood. These receptors all come from a woman in her 30s in good health. Each CDR3 is given with its conserved first and last residue. D genes are given only for firm matches. Clone size appears in some rows only: once, few, many, or a class for an expanded clone.

J,size,V,length,D,CDR3,DNA
TRBJ2-6,few,TRBV5-5,16,-,CASSLAPGGGANVLTF,TGTGCCAGCAGCTTGGCCCCCGGGGGTGGGGCCAACGTCCTGACTTTC
TRBJ2-6,-,TRBV5-1,14,-,CASGVFSGANVLTF,TGCGCCAGCGGAGTTTTCTCTGGGGCCAACGTCCTGACTTTC
TRBJ2-7,many,TRBV20-1,14,TRBD2,CSAREAGVAYEQYF,TGCAGTGCTAGAGAGGCGGGAGTGGCCTACGAGCAGTACTTC
TRBJ2-7,many,TRBV7-2,16,TRBD2,CASSLAVGGGQGEQYF,TGTGCCAGCAGCTTAGCGGTCGGGGGAGGGCAAGGCGAGCAGTACTTC
TRBJ2-7,-,TRBV6-5,17,-,CASSYGQGASGGYEQYF,TGTGCCAGCAGTTACGGTCAGGGGGCCAGCGGGGGGTACGAGCAGTACTTC
TRBJ2-5,few,TRBV4-1,13,-,CASSLTRRETQYF,TGCGCCAGCAGCCTGACTAGGAGAGAGACCCAGTACTTC
TRBJ2-1,few,TRBV27,12,TRBD2,CASSGGFNEQFF,TGTGCCAGTTCGGGGGGATTCAATGAGCAGTTCTTC
TRBJ2-1,-,TRBV30,13,TRBD2,CAWSVAGGFEQFF,TGTGCCTGGAGCGTCGCGGGAGGCTTTGAGCAGTTCTTC
TRBJ2-7,many,TRBV11-2,14,-,CASSLFSSSYEQYF,TGTGCCAGCAGCTTATTTTCCAGCTCCTACGAGCAGTACTTC
TRBJ2-7,-,TRBV20-1,18,TRBD2,CSALSPGTSGSRRGEQYF,TGCAGTGCTCTATCCCCCGGGACTAGCGGGAGCAGGAGGGGCGAGCAGTACTTC
TRBJ1-2,few,TRBV12-3/TRBV12-4,12,-,CASSPRARGYTF,TGTGCCAGCAGTCCCAGGGCCCGGGGCTACACCTTC
TRBJ2-7,-,TRBV20-1,13,TRBD2,CSASGLADYEQYF,TGCAGTGCTTCGGGACTAGCGGACTACGAGCAGTACTTC
TRBJ1-3,-,TRBV25-1,15,-,CASSDGVTDGNTIYF,TGTGCCAGCAGTGACGGAGTCACCGACGGAAACACCATATATTTT
TRBJ1-4,-,TRBV5-1,15,TRBD1,CASSSVQGESEKLFF,TGCGCCAGCAGCTCCGTCCAGGGGGAGAGTGAAAAACTGTTTTTT
TRBJ2-7,many,TRBV10-1,16,TRBD1,CASSELSGQGIYEQYF,TGCGCCAGCAGTGAACTATCGGGACAGGGAATCTACGAGCAGTACTTC
TRBJ2-1,once,TRBV4-2,16,TRBD2,CASSQVAGARYNEQFF,TGTGCCAGCAGCCAAGTAGCGGGAGCACGATACAATGAGCAGTTCTTC
TRBJ2-7,few,TRBV12-5,13,-,CASGLAGNYEQYF,TGTGCTAGTGGTTTGGCAGGGAACTACGAGCAGTACTTC
TRBJ2-3,many,TRBV7-9,14,-,CASSSGLPTDTQYF,TGTGCCAGCAGCTCAGGGCTACCCACAGATACGCAGTATTTT
TRBJ2-3,once,TRBV28,15,-,CASSGGPGSTDTQYF,TGTGCCAGCAGCGGGGGTCCGGGGAGCACAGATACGCAGTATTTT
TRBJ2-7,few,TRBV3-1,14,TRBD1,CASSHLGTAYEQYF,TGTGCCAGCAGCCATCTCGGGACAGCCTACGAGCAGTACTTC
TRBJ2-1,few,TRBV10-3,15,-,CAISVGQGGNNEQFF,TGTGCCATCAGTGTGGGGCAGGGGGGGAACAATGAGCAGTTCTTC
TRBJ1-1,-,TRBV5-1,13,-,CVSSTGPNTEAFF,TGCGTCAGCAGCACCGGGCCGAACACTGAAGCTTTCTTT
TRBJ2-7,few,TRBV5-1,13,TRBD2,CASRGLTHYEQYF,TGCGCCAGCAGGGGACTAACACACTACGAGCAGTACTTC
TRBJ2-3,few,TRBV7-2,15,TRBD2,CASRWTSGPRDTQYF,TGTGCCAGCAGGTGGACTAGCGGGCCTCGGGATACGCAGTATTTT
TRBJ2-3,-,TRBV7-2,15,-,CASSLGAARTDTQYF,TGTGCCAGCAGCTTAGGGGCGGCGCGCACAGATACGCAGTATTTT
TRBJ2-7,many,TRBV15,14,-,CATSRGLVGHEQYF,TGTGCCACCAGCAGGGGTTTAGTTGGCCACGAGCAGTACTTC
TRBJ2-1,few,TRBV5-1,16,TRBD1,CASSAGTGGRKGEQFF,TGCGCCAGCAGCGCGGGGACAGGGGGCAGGAAAGGTGAGCAGTTCTTC
TRBJ1-3,-,TRBV7-2,16,TRBD1,CASSLGQGVSGNTIYF,TGTGCCAGCAGCTTAGGGCAGGGGGTCTCTGGAAACACCATATATTTT
TRBJ1-1,few,TRBV10-3,14,-,CAVSYDGGNTEAFF,TGTGCCGTCAGTTATGACGGCGGGAACACTGAAGCTTTCTTT
TRBJ1-1,-,TRBV24-1,13,-,CATSDLSYTEAFF,TGTGCCACCAGTGATCTGAGTTACACTGAAGCTTTCTTT
TRBJ2-1,-,TRBV5-5,15,TRBD1,CASSGLRGSYNEQFF,TGTGCCAGCAGCGGCCTCAGGGGGTCCTACAATGAGCAGTTCTTC
TRBJ2-5,few,TRBV28,14,TRBD1,CASRDGQVQETQYF,TGTGCCAGCAGGGACGGACAGGTCCAAGAGACCCAGTACTTC
TRBJ2-5,many,TRBV29-1,13,TRBD2,CSAAAGVGETQYF,TGCAGCGCAGCAGCGGGGGTTGGGGAGACCCAGTACTTC
TRBJ2-1,-,TRBV7-9,17,TRBD2,CASSRSRKREGRHEQFF,TGTGCCAGCAGCCGGAGTCGGAAGCGGGAGGGCCGGCATGAGCAGTTCTTC
TRBJ2-1,few,TRBV5-1,14,TRBD2,CASSATSGGSPKFF,TGCGCCAGCAGCGCGACTAGCGGGGGGTCCCCTAAGTTCTTC
TRBJ1-6,-,TRBV7-9,14,-,CAGQGGHPSSPLHF,TGTGCCGGTCAAGGCGGACACCCAAGTTCACCCCTCCACTTT
TRBJ2-1,few,TRBV5-6,14,-,CASSSTRTYNEQFF,TGTGCCAGCAGTTCAACTAGGACCTACAATGAGCAGTTCTTC
TRBJ2-6,few,TRBV20-1,16,-,CSARDLLGLGANVLTF,TGCAGTGCTAGAGATCTTCTAGGACTTGGGGCCAACGTCCTGACTTTC
TRBJ2-3,many,TRBV6-1,15,-,CASSEPRGSTDTQYF,TGTGCCAGCAGCGAGCCCAGGGGAAGCACAGATACGCAGTATTTT
TRBJ1-4,-,TRBV28,16,-,CARSFFSGGVNEKLFF,TGTGCCCGCAGTTTTTTTAGTGGGGGCGTTAATGAAAAACTGTTTTTT
TRBJ2-7,many,TRBV2,12,-,CASSRTVYEQYF,TGTGCCAGCAGCCGGACAGTCTACGAGCAGTACTTC
TRBJ1-1,-,TRBV7-9,18,TRBD1,CASSLEDWDRGLEAEAFF,TGTGCCAGCAGCTTAGAGGATTGGGACAGGGGGCTTGAGGCTGAAGCTTTCTTT
TRBJ2-1,few,TRBV12-3/TRBV12-4,14,-,CASSPLARGNEQFF,TGTGCCAGCAGTCCACTAGCCAGGGGCAATGAGCAGTTCTTC